The 10 T cell receptor beta chains listed next were all sequenced from one sample in a study of shared clonotypes between healthy human individuals. Some clones are missing from TCRdb's copy, which holds only in-frame ones; the method was immunoSEQ multiplex PCR. Found here are some 2,000,000 clones, 90% to 97% of them singletons; the top ten hold about 0.13%. The material sequenced was naive CD4+ T cells sorted from blood. Noted subset: CD45RA+ positively selected. Every receptor here comes from a man between 18 and 29 years old in good health.

In its sample, this clone was seen once. V and J are TRBV7-2 and TRBJ2-2; tentative D call: TRBD2 (5 bases). Germline-derived CDR1 and CDR2 are SGHTA and FQGNSA. Trimming removed 5 bases at V and 1 base at J, with 11 bases between. The CDR3 has 15 amino acids. CDR3 sequence (DNA): TGTGCCAGCAGCCCCCTTCGGGGGAACACCGGGGAGCTGTTTTTT. Amino acid sequence: CASSPLRGNTGELFF.

This sequence joins TRBV5-1 and TRBJ1-6; 8 bases are shared with TRBD1. This CDR3 comprises 15 residues. The J segment lost 10 bases and the V segment lost 4 bases, leaving 10 bases of the junction unmatched. The V gene's germline CDR1 is SGHRS and CDR2 YFSETQ. CDR3 protein: CASSSGDRQASPLHF. The CDR3 DNA is TGCGCCAGCAGCAGCGGGGACAGGCAGGCGTCACCCCTCCACTTT.

As for this clone: This sample also contains other DNA sequences that code for the same CDR3. This chain links TRBV7-9 with TRBJ2-7; 9 nucleotides match TRBD1. Trimming removed 5 bases from V and 0 bases from J; junction bases left unmatched: 5. Germline assignment: CDR1 SEHNR and CDR2 FQNEAQ (reference sequence). This CDR3 has 15 amino acids. The CDR3 here is CASSPGTGYSYEQYF. DNA of the CDR3: TGTGCCAGCAGCCCGGGGACAGGGTACTCCTACGAGCAGTACTTC. Supplemented by reference TRBV7-9 and TRBJ2-7, the full variable domain reads DTGVSQNPRHKITKRGQNVTFRCDPISEHNRLYWYRQTLGQGPEFLTYFQNEAQLEKSRLLSDRFSAERPKGSFSTLEIQRTEQGDSAMYLCASSPGTGYSYEQYFGPGTRLTVT.

The rearrangement uses TRBV19 and TRBJ1-6; D gene uncertain. The V end lost 0 bases, the J end lost 8 bases, and 5 bases lay between the germline ends. CDR1 LNHDA and CDR2 SQIVND come from the germline V gene (reference sequence). This CDR3 has 13 amino acids. CDR3 amino acids: CASSIDSYSPLHF. The CDR3 DNA reads as TGTGCCAGTAGTATAGATTCCTATTCACCCCTCCACTTT. Using reference TRBV19 and TRBJ1-6 for the parts outside the CDR3, the full variable domain is DGGITQSPKYLFRKEGQNVTLSCEQNLNHDAMYWYRQDPGQGLRLIYYSQIVNDFQKGDIAEGYSVSREKKESFPLTVTSAQKNPTAFYLCASSIDSYSPLHFGNGTRLTVT.

The V and J genes are TRBV2 and TRBJ1-2, with D possibly matching TRBD1 (5 bases). The germline V and J ends were trimmed by 7 bases and 4 bases, with 13 bases remaining between them. The CDR3 consists of 13 residues. CDR1 and CDR2 (germline): SNHLY, FYNNEI. In DNA, the CDR3 is TGTGCCAGCACCGTTGACAGCGGCTATGGCTACACCTTC. It yields the protein CASTVDSGYGYTF.

The chain links TRBV10-3 to TRBJ2-5, with 7 nucleotides matching TRBD2. Germline CDR1 is ENHRY and CDR2 is SYGVKD. This CDR3 is built from 14 residues. Trimming at V came to 3 bases and at J to 1 base, leaving 2 bases not matched to a gene. The CDR3 nucleotides read TGTGCCATCAGTGATGGGAGGGCCCAAGAGACCCAGTACTTC. Its translation is CAISDGRAQETQYF.

The rearrangement links TRBV19 to TRBJ2-3; 7 nucleotides line up with TRBD1. J was trimmed by 3 bases and V by 9 bases; bases with no gene match: 9. The CDR3 runs 14 residues. The germline CDR1 and CDR2 sequences are LNHDA and SQIVND (reference sequence). The CDR3 sequence: CASKRTGGTDTQYF. The CDR3 region has the DNA TGTGCCAGCAAAAGGACAGGAGGTACAGATACGCAGTATTTT.

Concerning this clone: Germline is not matched at one junction end, which may reflect a read error. The CDR3 here is CASSVWGGDEKFF. The CDR3 bases are TGTGCCAGCAGTGTATGGGGAGGCGATGAGAAGTTCTTC. The V gene is TRBV2, the J gene TRBJ2-1; weak D call: TRBD2 (6 bases). Germline values: CDR1 SNHLY, CDR2 FYNNEI. This CDR3 is 13 amino acids long.

This chain connects TRBV5-8 to TRBJ2-7; 12 bases are a match to TRBD2. This CDR3 contains 18 residues. In germline, CDR1 is SGHTS, CDR2 YDEGEE. V trimming: 0 bases; J trimming: 2 bases; junction bases outside the gene matches: 9. The CDR3 region has the DNA TGTGCCAGCAGCTTGGTCGCGAGACTAGCGGGAGTGCCCTACGAGCAGTACTTC. It yields the protein CASSLVARLAGVPYEQYF. Using reference TRBV5-8 and TRBJ2-7 for the parts outside the CDR3, the full variable domain is EAGVTQSPTHLIKTRGQQATLRCSPISGHTSVYWYQQALGLGLQFLLWYDEGEERNRGNFPPRFSGRQFPNYSSELNVNALELEDSALYLCASSLVARLAGVPYEQYFGPGTRLTVT.

In the case of this clone: Different DNA sequences within this sample yield the same CDR3. The chain links TRBV5-4 to TRBJ2-5, with D perhaps matching TRBD2 (5 bases). CDR1 is SGHNT, CDR2 YYREEE, per germline (reference sequence). The CDR3 is made up of 13 amino acids. Trimming pared 0 bases from V and 5 bases from J, leaving 8 bases between. In DNA, the CDR3 is TGTGCCAGCAGCTTGGGGGGAGTGGAGACCCAGTACTTC. Translating gives CASSLGGVETQYF. Using reference TRBV5-4 and TRBJ2-5 for the parts outside the CDR3, the full variable domain is ETGVTQSPTHLIKTRGQQVTLRCSSQSGHNTVSWYQQALGQGPQFIFQYYREEENGRGNFPPRFSGLQFPNYSSELNVNALELDDSALYLCASSLGGVETQYFGPGTRLLVL.